A single sample is the source of the 10 T cell receptor beta chains below, sequenced in a study of blood T cell repertoires in COVID-19. Libraries were prepared by immunoSEQ multiplex PCR; TCRdb keeps only in-frame clonotypes and omits some of them. The data hold over 300,000 clones, with approximately 88% observed a single time. The material sequenced was PBMCs or T cells enriched from blood (not recorded which). The receptors shown here come from a woman in her twenties or thirties with acute COVID-19.

This chain connects TRBV19 to TRBJ1-1; TRBD1 matches at 8 bases. The CDR3 is 17 amino acids. The V and J ends lost 2 bases and 0 bases, in that order; junction bases with no gene match: 8. Germline CDR1 LNHDA, CDR2 SQIVND (reference sequence). The CDR3 is CASSITRTGLLNTEAFF. CDR3 in DNA: TGTGCCAGTAGTATAACTCGGACAGGGCTTTTGAACACTGAAGCTTTCTTT.

The chain carries TRBV2 and TRBJ2-2, with D possibly matching TRBD2 (5 bases). This CDR3 has 13 amino acids. In germline, CDR1 is SNHLY, CDR2 FYNNEI. The V end lost 6 bases, the J end lost 5 bases, and 10 bases lay between the germline ends. CDR3 DNA: TGTGCCAGCAGCGCAACTAGTACCGGGGAGCTGTTTTTT. Translating it yields CASSATSTGELFF. Looking up the rest from reference TRBV2 and TRBJ2-2 gives the full variable domain: EPEVTQTPSHQVTQMGQEVILRCVPISNHLYFYWYRQILGQKVEFLVSFYNNEISEKSEIFDDQFSVERPDGSNFTLKIRSTKLEDSAMYFCASSATSTGELFFGEGSRLTVL.

The chain couples TRBV15 to TRBJ1-3, with D possibly TRBD1 on 5 matching bases. The CDR3 extends over 18 amino acids. The V end lost 2 bases, the J end lost 0 bases, and 17 bases lay between the germline ends. Germline lookup yields CDR1 LNHNV and CDR2 YYDKDF (reference sequence). CDR3 region: CATSRNPRQYFSGNTIYF. CDR3 nucleotides: TGTGCCACCAGCAGAAACCCTAGACAGTACTTCTCTGGAAACACCATATATTTT. Full variable domain (rest looked up from reference TRBV15 and TRBJ1-3): DAMVIQNPRYQVTQFGKPVTLSCSQTLNHNVMYWYQQKSSQAPKLLFHYYDKDFNNEADTPDNFQSRRPNTSFCFLDIRSPGLGDTAMYLCATSRNPRQYFSGNTIYFGEGSWLTVV.

The V and J genes are TRBV4-1 and TRBJ1-5; the D is unclear. Trimming took off 1 base at V and 0 bases at J, with 7 bases between the two ends. Germline V gives CDR1 MGHRA, CDR2 YSYEKL. CDR3 length: 15 amino acids. The CDR3 sequence: CASSQVSDSNQPQHF. CDR3 in DNA: TGCGCCAGCAGCCAAGTCAGTGATAGCAATCAGCCCCAGCATTTT.

V and J are TRBV13 and TRBJ2-3; TRBD2 agrees at 9 bases. Germline CDR1 reads PRHDT; CDR2 reads FYEKMQ (reference sequence). The CDR3 length is 16 residues. V was clipped by 4 bases and J by 5 bases; unmatched bases: 10. The CDR3 is CASSSPSSGVQDTQYF. The CDR3 DNA reads as TGTGCCAGCAGCTCCCCGTCTAGCGGGGTGCAAGATACGCAGTATTTT. The variable domain in full, with the rest retrieved from reference TRBV13 and TRBJ2-3, is AAGVIQSPRHLIKEKRETATLKCYPIPRHDTVYWYQQGPGQDPQFLISFYEKMQSDKGSIPDRFSAQQFSDYHSELNMSSLELGDSALYFCASSSPSSGVQDTQYFGPGTRLTVL.

The chain has TRBV28 and TRBJ1-5; 7 bases are a match to TRBD1. Germline loops: CDR1 MDHEN, CDR2 SYDVKM. Trimming took 4 bases from V and 0 from J; bases not matched to a gene: 3. This CDR3 contains 15 residues. DNA for the CDR3: TGTGCCAGCAGTTCAAGGGACAGTAGCAATCAGCCCCAGCATTTT. Amino acid sequence: CASSSRDSSNQPQHF.

This chain connects TRBV2 to TRBJ2-5, with 7 bases that match TRBD2. CDR3 size: 11 residues. The V gene end was trimmed by 4 bases and the J gene end by 7 bases; junction bases not matched to a gene: 0. CDR1 SNHLY and CDR2 FYNNEI come from the germline V gene. CDR3 residues: CASSGGGTQYF. Here the CDR3 DNA reads TGTGCCAGCAGTGGGGGGGGGACCCAGTACTTC.

The chain recombines TRBV10-1 with TRBJ2-2; 7 bases align to TRBD1. Germline trimming cut 6 bases from V and 4 bases from J; bases unmatched to any gene: 5. CDR3 size: 14 residues. Germline V gene sequence: CDR1 WNHNN, CDR2 SYGVQD (reference sequence). Here the CDR3 reads CASSSGQVTGELFF. In DNA form, the CDR3 reads TGCGCCAGCAGCTCAGGACAGGTCACCGGGGAGCTGTTTTTT.

This clone was seen only once. The genes are TRBV19 and TRBJ1-4; 9 bases match TRBD1. The CDR3 consists of 14 residues. CDR1 is LNHDA and CDR2 is SQIVND in the germline V gene (reference sequence). With V trimmed by 6 bases and J by 7 bases, 6 bases remained unmatched. The CDR3 DNA reads TGTGCCAGTAGAAAACAGGGGGCGAGTGAAAAACTGTTTTTT. It encodes CASRKQGASEKLFF. The full variable domain, completed using reference TRBV19 and TRBJ1-4, is DGGITQSPKYLFRKEGQNVTLSCEQNLNHDAMYWYRQDPGQGLRLIYYSQIVNDFQKGDIAEGYSVSREKKESFPLTVTSAQKNPTAFYLCASRKQGASEKLFFGSGTQLSVL.

There are a few counts of this clone. The chain has TRBV30 and TRBJ1-3; D perhaps matches TRBD1 (5 bases). Between the trimmed V and J ends, which lost 0 bases and 0 bases, there was a span of 12 bases. Germline lookup yields CDR1 GTSNPN and CDR2 SVGIG (reference sequence). The CDR3 is 16 amino acids. The CDR3 here is CAWSVARVVSGNTIYF. The CDR3 DNA reads as TGTGCCTGGAGTGTCGCCAGGGTGGTCTCTGGAAACACCATATATTTT. Full variable domain (outside the CDR3, taken from reference TRBV30 and TRBJ1-3): SQTIHQWPATLVQPVGSPLSLECTVEGTSNPNLYWYRQAAGRGLQLLFYSVGIGQISSEVPQNLSASRPQDRQFILSSKKLLLSDSGFYLCAWSVARVVSGNTIYFGEGSWLTVV.